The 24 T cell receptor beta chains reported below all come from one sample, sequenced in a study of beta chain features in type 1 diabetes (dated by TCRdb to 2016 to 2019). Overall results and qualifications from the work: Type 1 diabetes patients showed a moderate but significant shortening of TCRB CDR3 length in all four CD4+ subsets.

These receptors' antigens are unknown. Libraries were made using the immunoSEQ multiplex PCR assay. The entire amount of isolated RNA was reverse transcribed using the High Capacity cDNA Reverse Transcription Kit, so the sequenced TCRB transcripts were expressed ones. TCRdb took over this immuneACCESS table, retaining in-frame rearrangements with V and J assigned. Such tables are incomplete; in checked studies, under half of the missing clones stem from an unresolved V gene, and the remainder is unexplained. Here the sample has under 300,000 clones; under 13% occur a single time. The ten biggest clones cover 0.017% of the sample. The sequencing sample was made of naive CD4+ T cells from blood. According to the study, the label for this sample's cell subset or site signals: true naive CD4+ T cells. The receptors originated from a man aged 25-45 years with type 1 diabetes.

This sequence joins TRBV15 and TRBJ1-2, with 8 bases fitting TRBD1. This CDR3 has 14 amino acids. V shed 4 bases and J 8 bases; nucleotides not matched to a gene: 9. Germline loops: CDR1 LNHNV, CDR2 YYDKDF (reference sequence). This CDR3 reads CATSKDREGGGYTF. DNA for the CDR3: TGTGCCACCAGCAAGGACAGGGAAGGAGGCGGCTACACCTTC.

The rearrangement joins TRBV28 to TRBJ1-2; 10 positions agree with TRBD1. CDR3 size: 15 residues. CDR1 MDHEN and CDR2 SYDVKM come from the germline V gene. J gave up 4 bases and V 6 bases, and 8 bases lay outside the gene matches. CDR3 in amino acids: CASRISTGGSYGYTF. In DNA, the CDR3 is TGTGCCAGCAGAATCTCGACAGGGGGCAGCTATGGCTACACCTTC.

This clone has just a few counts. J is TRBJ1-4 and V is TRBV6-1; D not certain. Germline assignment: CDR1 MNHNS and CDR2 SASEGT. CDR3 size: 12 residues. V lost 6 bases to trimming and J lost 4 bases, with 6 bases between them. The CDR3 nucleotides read TGTGCCAGCAGAGGGAGTAATGAAAAACTGTTTTTT. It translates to CASRGSNEKLFF.

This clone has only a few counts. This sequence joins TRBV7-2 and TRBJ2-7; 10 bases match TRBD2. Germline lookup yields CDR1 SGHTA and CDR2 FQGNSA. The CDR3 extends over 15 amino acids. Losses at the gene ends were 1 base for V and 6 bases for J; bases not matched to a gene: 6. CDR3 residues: CASSLGRLAGAEQYF. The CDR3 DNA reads TGTGCCAGCAGCTTAGGACGGCTAGCGGGGGCCGAGCAGTACTTC.

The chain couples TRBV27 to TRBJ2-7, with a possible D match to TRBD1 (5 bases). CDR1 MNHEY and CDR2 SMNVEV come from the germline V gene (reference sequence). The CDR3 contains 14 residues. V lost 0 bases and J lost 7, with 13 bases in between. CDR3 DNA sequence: TGTGCCAGCAGTTTATCAAGGGGCCAAGGGGAGCAGTACTTC. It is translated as CASSLSRGQGEQYF.

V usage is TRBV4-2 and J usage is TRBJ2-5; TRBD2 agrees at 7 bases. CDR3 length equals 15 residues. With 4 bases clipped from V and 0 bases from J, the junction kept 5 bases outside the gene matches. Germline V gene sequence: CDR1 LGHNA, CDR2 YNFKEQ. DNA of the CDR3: TGTGCCAGCAGCCCGACTAGCTGGTACCAAGAGACCCAGTACTTC. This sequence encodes CASSPTSWYQETQYF.

The CDR3 loop reads CASSVLGQGWEQYF. The CDR3 DNA follows: TGTGCCAGCAGTGTCCTCGGACAGGGGTGGGAGCAGTACTTC. V gene TRBV6-1 combines with J gene TRBJ2-7, with 9 bases matching TRBD1. The germline CDR1 and CDR2 sequences are MNHNS and SASEGT. V lost 4 bases and J lost 7; bases outside the gene matches: 8. CDR3 length: 14 amino acids.

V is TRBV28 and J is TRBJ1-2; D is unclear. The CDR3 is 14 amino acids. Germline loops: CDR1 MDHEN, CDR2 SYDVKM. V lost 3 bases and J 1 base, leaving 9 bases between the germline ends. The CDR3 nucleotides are TGTGCCAGCAGTTTTCCAGATTATAACTATGGCTACACCTTC. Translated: CASSFPDYNYGYTF.

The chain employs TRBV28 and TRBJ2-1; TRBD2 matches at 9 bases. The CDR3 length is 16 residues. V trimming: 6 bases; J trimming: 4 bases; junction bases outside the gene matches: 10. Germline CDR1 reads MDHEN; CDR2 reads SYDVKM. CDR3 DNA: TGTGCCAGCAGCAGCGGGGGGCTCACGGGATACAATGAGCAGTTCTTC. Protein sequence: CASSSGGLTGYNEQFF.

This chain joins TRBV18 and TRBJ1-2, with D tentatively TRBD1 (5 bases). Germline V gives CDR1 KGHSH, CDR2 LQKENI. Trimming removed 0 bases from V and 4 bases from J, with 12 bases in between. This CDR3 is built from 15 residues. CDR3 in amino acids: CASSPPREVGYGYTF. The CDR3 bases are TGTGCCAGCTCACCACCCAGGGAGGTGGGCTATGGCTACACCTTC. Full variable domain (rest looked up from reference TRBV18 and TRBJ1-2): NAGVMQNPRHLVRRRGQEARLRCSPMKGHSHVYWYRQLPEEGLKFMVYLQKENIIDESGMPKERFSAEFPKEGPSILRIQQVVRGDSAAYFCASSPPREVGYGYTFGSGTRLTVV.

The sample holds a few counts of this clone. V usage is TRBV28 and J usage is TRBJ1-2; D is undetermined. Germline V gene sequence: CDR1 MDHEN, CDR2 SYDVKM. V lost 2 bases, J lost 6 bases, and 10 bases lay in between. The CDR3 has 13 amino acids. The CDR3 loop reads CASSLDLRNGYTF. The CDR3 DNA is TGTGCCAGCAGTTTAGACTTAAGGAATGGCTACACCTTC.

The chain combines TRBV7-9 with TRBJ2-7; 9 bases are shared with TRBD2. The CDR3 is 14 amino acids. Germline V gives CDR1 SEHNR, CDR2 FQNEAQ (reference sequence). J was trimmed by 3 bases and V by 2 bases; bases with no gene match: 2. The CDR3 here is CASSLSSGDYEQYF. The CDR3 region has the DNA TGTGCCAGCAGCTTATCTAGCGGGGACTACGAGCAGTACTTC.

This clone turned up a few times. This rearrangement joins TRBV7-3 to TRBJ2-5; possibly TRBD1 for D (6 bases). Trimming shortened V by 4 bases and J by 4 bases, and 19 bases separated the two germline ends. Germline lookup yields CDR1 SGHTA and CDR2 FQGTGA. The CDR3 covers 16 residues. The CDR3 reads CASSSKPTGLGETQYF. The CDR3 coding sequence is TGTGCCAGCAGCTCGAAACCAACAGGGTTAGGAGAGACCCAGTACTTC.

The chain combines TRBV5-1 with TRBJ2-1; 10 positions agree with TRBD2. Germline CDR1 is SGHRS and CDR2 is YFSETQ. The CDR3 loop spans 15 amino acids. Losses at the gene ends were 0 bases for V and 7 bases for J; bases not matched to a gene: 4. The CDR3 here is CASSLDPAGGNEQFF. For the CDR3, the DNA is TGCGCCAGCAGCTTGGATCCAGCGGGGGGGAATGAGCAGTTCTTC.

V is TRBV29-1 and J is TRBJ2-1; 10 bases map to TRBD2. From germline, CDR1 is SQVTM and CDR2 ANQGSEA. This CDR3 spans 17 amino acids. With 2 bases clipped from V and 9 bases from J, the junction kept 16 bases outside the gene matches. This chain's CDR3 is CSVELASGGTFGGEQFF. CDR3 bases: TGCAGCGTTGAATTAGCTAGCGGGGGAACATTCGGAGGTGAGCAGTTCTTC.

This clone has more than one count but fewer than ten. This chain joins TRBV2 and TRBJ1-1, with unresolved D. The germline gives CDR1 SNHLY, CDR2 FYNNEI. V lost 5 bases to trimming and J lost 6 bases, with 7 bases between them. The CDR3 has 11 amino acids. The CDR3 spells CASSTVAEAFF. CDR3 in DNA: TGTGCCAGCAGTACAGTTGCTGAAGCTTTCTTT.

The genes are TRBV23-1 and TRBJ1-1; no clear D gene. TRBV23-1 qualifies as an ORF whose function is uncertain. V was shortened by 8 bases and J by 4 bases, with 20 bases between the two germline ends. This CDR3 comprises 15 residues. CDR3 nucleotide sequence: TGCGCCAGCGTCGACCATCCCACCGCGGGCACTGAAGCTTTCTTT. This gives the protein CASVDHPTAGTEAFF.

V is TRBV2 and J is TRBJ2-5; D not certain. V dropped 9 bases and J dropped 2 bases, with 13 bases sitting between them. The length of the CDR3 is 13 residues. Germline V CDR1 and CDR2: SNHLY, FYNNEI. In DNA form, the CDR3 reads TGTGCCAGTTGCTCGGAGCAGCAAGAGACCCAGTACTTC. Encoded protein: CASCSEQQETQYF.

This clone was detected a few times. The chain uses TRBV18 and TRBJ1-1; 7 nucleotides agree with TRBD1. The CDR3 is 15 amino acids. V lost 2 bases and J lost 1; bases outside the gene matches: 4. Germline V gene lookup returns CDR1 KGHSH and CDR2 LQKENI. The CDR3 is CASSPGQVANTEAFF. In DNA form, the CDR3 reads TGTGCCAGCTCACCAGGACAGGTGGCGAACACTGAAGCTTTCTTT.

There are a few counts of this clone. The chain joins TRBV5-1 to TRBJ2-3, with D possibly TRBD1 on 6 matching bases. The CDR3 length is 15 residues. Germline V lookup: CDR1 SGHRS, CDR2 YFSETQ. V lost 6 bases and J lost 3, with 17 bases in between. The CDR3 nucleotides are TGCGCCAGCACCCCCACCCGACAGGAGACAGATACGCAGTATTTT. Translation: CASTPTRQETDTQYF. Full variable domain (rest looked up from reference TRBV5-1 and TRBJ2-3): KAGVTQTPRYLIKTRGQQVTLSCSPISGHRSVSWYQQTPGQGLQFLFEYFSETQRNKGNFPGRFSGRQFSNSRSEMNVSTLELGDSALYLCASTPTRQETDTQYFGPGTRLTVL.

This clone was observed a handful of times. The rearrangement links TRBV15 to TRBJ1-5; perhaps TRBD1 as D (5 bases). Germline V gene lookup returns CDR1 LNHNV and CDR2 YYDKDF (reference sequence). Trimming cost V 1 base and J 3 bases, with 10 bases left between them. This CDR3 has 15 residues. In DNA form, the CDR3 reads TGTGCCACCAGCAGAGGAACAGGAGACAATCAGCCCCAGCATTTT. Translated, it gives CATSRGTGDNQPQHF.

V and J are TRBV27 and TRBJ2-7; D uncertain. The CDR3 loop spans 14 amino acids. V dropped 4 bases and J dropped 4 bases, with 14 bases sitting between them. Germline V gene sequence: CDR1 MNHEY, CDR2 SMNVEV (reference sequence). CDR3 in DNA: TGTGCCAGCAGTTATCGACGGAGTGGGTACGAGCAGTACTTC. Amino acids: CASSYRRSGYEQYF.

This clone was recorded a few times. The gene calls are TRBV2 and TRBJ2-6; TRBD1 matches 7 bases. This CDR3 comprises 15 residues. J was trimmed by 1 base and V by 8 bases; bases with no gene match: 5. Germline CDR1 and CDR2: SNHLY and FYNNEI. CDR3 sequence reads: CASAGTASGANVLTF. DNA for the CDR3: TGTGCCAGCGCTGGGACAGCTTCTGGGGCCAACGTCCTGACTTTC.

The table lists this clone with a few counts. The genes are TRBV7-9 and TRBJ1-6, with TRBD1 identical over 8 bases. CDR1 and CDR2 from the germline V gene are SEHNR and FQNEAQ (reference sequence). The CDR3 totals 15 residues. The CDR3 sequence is CAADREGSYNSPLHF. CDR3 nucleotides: TGTGCAGCGGACAGGGAGGGCTCCTATAATTCACCCCTCCACTTT.